A selection of T cell receptor beta chains follows, all from one sample in a study of blood T cells in healthy people across ages. TCRdb ran MiXCR on the 5' RACE reads and lists one entry per CDR3 protein. The sample includes hundreds of thousands of distinct CDR3 sequences, 25% to 30% seen only once; the top ten take approximately 15%. Source material: blood. The source of these receptors is a woman of 80 years or more in good health. CDR3s include the opening cysteine and the closing phenylalanine or tryptophan. A row's size may be missing; if present it is once, few, many or a size class.

cdr3_length j_call v_call clone_size cdr3_aa
13 TRBJ1-2 TRBV29-1 many CSVGGLANYGYTF
14 TRBJ2-2 TRBV5-4 NA CASSQTGNTGELFF
15 TRBJ2-1 TRBV18 many CASSLDGGIYNEQFF
14 NA TRBV4-3 few CASSQTRGLHEQYF
13 TRBJ1-1 TRBV27 many CASSSGNTLKAFF
12 TRBJ2-7 TRBV20-1 NA CSAKTDLYEQYF
17 TRBJ2-3 TRBV7-2 NA CASSLAASGGAADTQYF
17 TRBJ1-5 TRBV6-2/TRBV6-3 few CASSPGAGGLGNQPQHF
18 TRBJ2-1 TRBV27 NA CASSRPYNSGRENNEQFF
14 TRBJ1-4 TRBV7-2 NA CASSLRQGSEKLFF
14 TRBJ1-1 TRBV9 NA CASSVQGAGTEAFF
14 TRBJ2-1 TRBV27 many CASSLEGRGNEQFF
15 TRBJ1-2 TRBV7-9 once CASYPVGQKLYGYTF
16 TRBJ2-3 TRBV7-9 few CASSLGTGQGTDTQYF
15 TRBJ1-2 TRBV12-3/TRBV12-4 many CASNNRDTANYGYTF
14 TRBJ1-1 TRBV6-5 few CASSYDRGGTEAFF
17 TRBJ1-2 TRBV5-1 many CASSLALGGPTGYGYTF
12 TRBJ2-4 TRBV13 few CASTRGENIQYF
13 TRBJ1-1 TRBV5-6 few CASTQVDATEAFF
17 TRBJ1-2 TRBV27 NA CASSRAGRVAISNGYTF
20 TRBJ2-3 TRBV7-2 NA CASSSRGLVGAESSTDTQYF
14 TRBJ2-5 TRBV5-1 NA CASSSNAGTKTQYF
15 TRBJ2-7 TRBV4-1 few CASSLVGAGIHEQYF
14 NA TRBV2 few CASSVGRANSELFF
14 TRBJ2-7 TRBV12-3/TRBV12-4 NA CASSFTGVSYEQYF
17 TRBJ2-6 TRBV4-1 NA CASSQPTASSGANVLTF
15 TRBJ1-2 TRBV3-1 many CASSPLGSGTRGYTF
16 TRBJ2-1 TRBV27 NA CASSRGETSGYNEQFF
13 TRBJ1-1 TRBV7-7 few CASSKTGNTEAFF
13 TRBJ1-1 TRBV2 once CASRLGIETEAFF
15 TRBJ2-7 TRBV6-5 many CASSPDRAGVYEQYF
14 TRBJ2-4 TRBV20-1 NA CSARELAEKNIQYF
14 TRBJ2-7 TRBV11-2 many CASSLEAARYEQYF
13 TRBJ1-2 TRBV30 few CAWSVNRAYGYTF
13 TRBJ2-3 TRBV6-1 few CASRLTGGDTQYF
13 TRBJ2-5 TRBV20-1 many CSAEGRGATTQYF
16 TRBJ2-1 TRBV6-5 NA CASSYSWPSSYNEQFF
13 TRBJ1-6 TRBV6-2/TRBV6-3 NA CASSQGRNSPLHF
14 TRBJ2-7 TRBV6-1 NA CASSEFGVPYEQYF
15 TRBJ1-4 TRBV20-1 few CSARDLKGEGEKLFF
16 TRBJ2-4 TRBV10-3 NA CAISVGPVQQGHEQYF
14 TRBJ2-6 TRBV7-9 many CASSLAEGANVLTF